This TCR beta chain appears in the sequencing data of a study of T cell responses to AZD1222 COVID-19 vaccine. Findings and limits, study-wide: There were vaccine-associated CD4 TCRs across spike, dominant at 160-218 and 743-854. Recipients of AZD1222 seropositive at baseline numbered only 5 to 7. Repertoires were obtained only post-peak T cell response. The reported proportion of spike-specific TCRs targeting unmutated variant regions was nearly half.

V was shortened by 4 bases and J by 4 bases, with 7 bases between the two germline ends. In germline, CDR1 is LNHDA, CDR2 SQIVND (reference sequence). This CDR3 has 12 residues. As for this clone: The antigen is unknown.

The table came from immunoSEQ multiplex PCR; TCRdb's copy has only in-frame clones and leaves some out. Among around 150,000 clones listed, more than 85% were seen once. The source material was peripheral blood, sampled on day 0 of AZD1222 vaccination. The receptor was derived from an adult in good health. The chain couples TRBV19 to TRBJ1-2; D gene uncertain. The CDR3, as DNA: TGTGCCAGTAGTACGGGTGGCTATGGCTACACCTTC. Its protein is CASSTGGYGYTF.